This T cell receptor beta chain was sequenced in a study of T cell clones after liver transplantation. At the level of the study: TCRbeta sequencing after a pre-transplant mixed lymphocyte reaction identified graft-donor-reactive clones, later tracked in post-transplant blood. Standard immunosuppression, with no induction, continued until 12-24 months after transplant.

The V and J ends lost 6 bases and 5 bases, in that order; junction bases with no gene match: 8. The CDR3 sequence is 15 residues long. The germline V gene has CDR1 LNHDA and CDR2 SQIVND (reference sequence). CD3+CD4+ and CD3+CD8+ cells were FACS-sorted from thawed unstimulated PBMCs. The data were produced by immunoSEQ multiplex PCR, yet TCRdb's version contains in-frame clones alone and is incomplete. The table records roughly 70,000 clones, 75% to 90% of them present only once. The starting material was CD4+ T cells from blood, obtained before liver transplant. The receptor was derived from a human donor who received a liver transplant. V and J are TRBV19 and TRBJ2-2; 8 bases agree with TRBD1. Here the CDR3 DNA reads TGTGCCAGTAGCCCAGGCACAGGGGGAACCGGGGAGCTGTTTTTT. Its translation: CASSPGTGGTGELFF.